A selection of T cell receptor beta chains follows, all from one sample in a study of T cell responses to AZD1222 COVID-19 vaccine. Some clones are missing from TCRdb's copy, which holds only in-frame ones; the method was immunoSEQ multiplex PCR. This table has over 130,000 clones, 90% appearing once. The source was peripheral blood, collected 28 days after the second AZD1222 dose. These receptors were obtained from an adult who received the AZD1222 COVID-19 vaccine. CDR3s include the opening cysteine and the closing phenylalanine or tryptophan. D genes are given only for firm matches. Part of the rows lack a size; the others show once, few, many or a class for expanded clones.

j_call: TRBJ1-2; clone_size: NA; d_call: NA; v_call: TRBV27; cdr3_nt: TGTGCCAGCAGTTTCAATCGGGGAGTTGGAGGCTACACCTTC; cdr3_aa: CASSFNRGVGGYTF
j_call: TRBJ2-7; clone_size: once; d_call: NA; v_call: TRBV19; cdr3_nt: TGTGCCAGTTCCGGAGGGATTACCTACGAGCAGTACTTC; cdr3_aa: CASSGGITYEQYF
j_call: TRBJ2-7; clone_size: NA; d_call: NA; v_call: TRBV21-1; cdr3_nt: TGTGCCAGCAGCAATATAGGAACCGAGCAGTACTTC; cdr3_aa: CASSNIGTEQYF
j_call: TRBJ2-7; clone_size: NA; d_call: NA; v_call: TRBV7-2; cdr3_nt: TGTGCCAGCAGCCCTCAGAGTAGCGGATCCTACGAGCAGTACTTC; cdr3_aa: CASSPQSSGSYEQYF
j_call: TRBJ2-1; clone_size: NA; d_call: NA; v_call: TRBV15; cdr3_nt: TGTGCCACCAGCAGAGTAACGGGAGCAGGTGATGAGCAGTTCTTC; cdr3_aa: CATSRVTGAGDEQFF
j_call: TRBJ2-1; clone_size: NA; d_call: TRBD2; v_call: TRBV7-2; cdr3_nt: TGTGCCAGCAGCTTACAGACTAGCGGAAACAATGAGCAGTTCTTC; cdr3_aa: CASSLQTSGNNEQFF
j_call: TRBJ1-5; clone_size: NA; d_call: NA; v_call: TRBV9; cdr3_nt: TGTGCCAGCAGCGTAACCGGGAGCAATCAGCCCCAGCATTTT; cdr3_aa: CASSVTGSNQPQHF
j_call: TRBJ1-4; clone_size: once; d_call: NA; v_call: TRBV6-6; cdr3_nt: TGTGCCAGCAGACCCGGACAGAACAATGAAAAACTGTTTTTT; cdr3_aa: CASRPGQNNEKLFF
j_call: TRBJ1-1; clone_size: NA; d_call: NA; v_call: TRBV2; cdr3_nt: TGTGCCAGCAGACCAAGGGCAGGCCCTGAAGCTTTCTTT; cdr3_aa: CASRPRAGPEAFF
j_call: TRBJ1-5; clone_size: NA; d_call: TRBD1; v_call: TRBV6-6; cdr3_nt: TGTGCCAGCACCACGACAGGGGGCGTAACAGGACAGCCCCAGCATTTT; cdr3_aa: CASTTTGGVTGQPQHF
j_call: TRBJ1-2; clone_size: NA; d_call: NA; v_call: TRBV3-1/TRBV3-2; cdr3_nt: TGTGCCAGCAGCCAAGAACAGGGACGCTATGGCTACACCTTC; cdr3_aa: CASSQEQGRYGYTF
j_call: TRBJ1-2; clone_size: NA; d_call: TRBD1; v_call: TRBV2; cdr3_nt: TGTGCCAGCAGTTCGGGAAAGGGACAGGGGTTGGATGGCTACACCTTC; cdr3_aa: CASSSGKGQGLDGYTF
j_call: TRBJ1-1; clone_size: NA; d_call: TRBD1; v_call: TRBV5-6; cdr3_nt: TGTGCCAGCAGCTTCTTCATCGACAGGGAGGAATCCTTCGCTTTCTTT; cdr3_aa: CASSFFIDREESFAFF
j_call: TRBJ2-3; clone_size: once; d_call: TRBD1; v_call: TRBV11-2; cdr3_nt: TGTGCCAGCAGCTTACAGATCCGGACAGGGACGGCAGATACGCAGTATTTT; cdr3_aa: CASSLQIRTGTADTQYF
j_call: TRBJ1-1; clone_size: NA; d_call: TRBD1; v_call: TRBV6-5; cdr3_nt: TGTGCCAGCAGTCTGCGACAGGGGGACACTGAAGCTTTCTTT; cdr3_aa: CASSLRQGDTEAFF
j_call: TRBJ1-1; clone_size: NA; d_call: NA; v_call: TRBV27; cdr3_nt: TGTGCCAGCAGTTTACTCGGGACGGTTGAAGCTTTCTTT; cdr3_aa: CASSLLGTVEAFF
j_call: TRBJ2-2; clone_size: once; d_call: NA; v_call: TRBV7-9; cdr3_nt: TGTGCCAGCAGCTACGGACAGATGAACACCGGGGAGCTGTTTTTT; cdr3_aa: CASSYGQMNTGELFF
j_call: TRBJ1-5; clone_size: NA; d_call: NA; v_call: TRBV30; cdr3_nt: TGTGCCTGGAGTAATCACAGGGACCAGCCCCAGCATTTT; cdr3_aa: CAWSNHRDQPQHF
j_call: TRBJ1-2; clone_size: NA; d_call: TRBD1; v_call: TRBV6-5; cdr3_nt: TGTGCCAGCAAGAACCGGGACAGGGTTTACGGCTACACCTTC; cdr3_aa: CASKNRDRVYGYTF
j_call: TRBJ1-1; clone_size: NA; d_call: TRBD1; v_call: TRBV9; cdr3_nt: TGTGCCAGCAGCGTAGTAGCACAGGGGGCCACTGAAGCTTTCTTT; cdr3_aa: CASSVVAQGATEAFF
j_call: TRBJ1-1; clone_size: NA; d_call: NA; v_call: TRBV6-5; cdr3_nt: TGTGCCAGCAGATTAGGGGACGCTTTAGACACTGAAGCTTTCTTT; cdr3_aa: CASRLGDALDTEAFF
j_call: TRBJ2-7; clone_size: NA; d_call: NA; v_call: TRBV7-2; cdr3_nt: TGTGCCAGCAGCTTAGCGTTCGGCTGGGAGCAGTACTTC; cdr3_aa: CASSLAFGWEQYF
j_call: TRBJ2-1; clone_size: few; d_call: TRBD2; v_call: TRBV5-5; cdr3_nt: TGTGCCAGCAGTAGGCAGGCTAGCGGAGTGGGAGGGGAGCAGTTCTTC; cdr3_aa: CASSRQASGVGGEQFF